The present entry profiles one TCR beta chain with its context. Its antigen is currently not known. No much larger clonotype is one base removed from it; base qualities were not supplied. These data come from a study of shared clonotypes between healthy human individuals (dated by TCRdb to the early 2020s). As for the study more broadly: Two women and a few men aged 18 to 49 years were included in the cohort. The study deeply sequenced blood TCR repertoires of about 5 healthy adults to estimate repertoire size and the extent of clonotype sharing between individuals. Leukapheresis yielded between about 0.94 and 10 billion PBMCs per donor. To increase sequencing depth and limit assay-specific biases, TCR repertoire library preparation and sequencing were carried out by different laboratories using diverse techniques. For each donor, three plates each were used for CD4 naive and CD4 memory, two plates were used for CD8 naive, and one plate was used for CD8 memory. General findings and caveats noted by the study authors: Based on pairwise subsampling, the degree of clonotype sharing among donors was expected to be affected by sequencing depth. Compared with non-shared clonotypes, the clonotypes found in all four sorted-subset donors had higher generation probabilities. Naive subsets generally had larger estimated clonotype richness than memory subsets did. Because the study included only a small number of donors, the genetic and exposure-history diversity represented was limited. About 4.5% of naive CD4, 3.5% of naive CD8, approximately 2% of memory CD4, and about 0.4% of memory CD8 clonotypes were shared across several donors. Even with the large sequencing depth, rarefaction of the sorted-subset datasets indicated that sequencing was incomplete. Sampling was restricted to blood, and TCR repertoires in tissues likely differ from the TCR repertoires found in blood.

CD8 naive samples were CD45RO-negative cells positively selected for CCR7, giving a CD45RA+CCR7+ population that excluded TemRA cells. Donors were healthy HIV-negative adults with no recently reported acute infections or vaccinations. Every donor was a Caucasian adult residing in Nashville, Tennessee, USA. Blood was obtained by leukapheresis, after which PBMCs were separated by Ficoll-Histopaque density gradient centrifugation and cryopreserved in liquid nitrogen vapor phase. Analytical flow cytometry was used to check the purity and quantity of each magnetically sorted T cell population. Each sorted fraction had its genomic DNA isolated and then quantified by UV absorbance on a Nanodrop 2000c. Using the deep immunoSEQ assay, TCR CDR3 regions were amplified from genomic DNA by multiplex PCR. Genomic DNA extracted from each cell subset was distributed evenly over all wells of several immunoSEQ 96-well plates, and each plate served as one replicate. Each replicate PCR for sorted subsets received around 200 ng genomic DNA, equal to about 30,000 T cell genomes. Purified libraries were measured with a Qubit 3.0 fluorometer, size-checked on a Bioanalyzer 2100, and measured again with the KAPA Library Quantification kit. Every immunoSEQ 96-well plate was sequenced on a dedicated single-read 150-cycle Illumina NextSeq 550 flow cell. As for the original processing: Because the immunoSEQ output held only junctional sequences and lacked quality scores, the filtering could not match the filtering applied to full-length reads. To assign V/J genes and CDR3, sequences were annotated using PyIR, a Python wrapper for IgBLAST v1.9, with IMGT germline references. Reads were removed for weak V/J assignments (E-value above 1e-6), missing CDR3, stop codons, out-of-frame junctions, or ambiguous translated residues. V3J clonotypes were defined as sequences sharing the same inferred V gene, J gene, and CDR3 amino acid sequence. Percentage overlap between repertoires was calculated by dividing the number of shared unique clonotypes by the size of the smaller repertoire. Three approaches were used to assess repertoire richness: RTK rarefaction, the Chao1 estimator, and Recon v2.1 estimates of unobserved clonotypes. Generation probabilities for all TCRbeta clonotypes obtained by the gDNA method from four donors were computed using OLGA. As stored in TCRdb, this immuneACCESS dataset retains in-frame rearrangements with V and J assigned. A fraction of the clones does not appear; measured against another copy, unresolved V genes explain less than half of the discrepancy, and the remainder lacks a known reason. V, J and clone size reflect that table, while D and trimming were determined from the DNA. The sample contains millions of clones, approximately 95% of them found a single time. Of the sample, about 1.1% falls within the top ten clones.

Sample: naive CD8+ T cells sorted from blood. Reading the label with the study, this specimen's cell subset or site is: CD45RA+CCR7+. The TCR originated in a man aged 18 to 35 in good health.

The CDR3 reads as follows: CASSLDLGAGVHEETQYF. In nucleotides, the sequence is TGTGCCAGCAGCTTAGATCTAGGAGCGGGTGTACACGAAGAGACCCAGTACTTC. This sequence uses TRBV11-2 and TRBJ2-5; perhaps TRBD2 is the D gene, with 6 bases matching. Reading from cysteine to phenylalanine, the CDR3 counts 18 amino acids. The entry retains the CDR3 DNA only, 54 bases that are in frame from base 1. V loses 0 bases, J loses 3 bases, and the germline ends lie 20 bases apart. Via the germline V gene, CDR1 is SGHAT and CDR2 FQNNGV. Beyond the CDR3, the reference TRBV11-2 and TRBJ2-5 genes provide the residues; the full variable domain reads: EAGVAQSPRYKIIEKRQSVAFWCNPISGHATLYWYQQILGQGPKLLIQFQNNGVVDDSQLPKDRFSAERLKGVDSTLKIQPAKLEDSAVYLCASSLDLGAGVHEETQYFGPGTRLLVL.